The clone carrying this T cell receptor (beta chain) has at least ten counts. No antigen is known for it. Whole-study findings and limits: The larger-cohort validation was restricted to a single TCR beta V-J rearrangement rather than whole repertoires. Tumor memory CD4+ T cell TCR gene usage was found to cluster with blood and lymph node memory CD4+ cells and with lymph node naive CD4+ cells.

Semi-nested PCR with Nested Universal Primer A followed constant-region reverse priming of full-length variable regions. TCRdb redid the calling of the 5' RACE reads with MiXCR, one entry per CDR3 protein. The sample includes 30,000 to 35,000 distinct CDR3 sequences, 25% to 30% of them seen just once. Trimming took off 2 bases at V and 5 bases at J, with 12 bases between the two ends. CDR3 size: 14 residues. Germline CDR1 and CDR2: MNHEY and SVGAGI. Tregs were sorted as CD4+CD25+CD127-/low cells. The clonotype comes from a female donor with breast cancer. The genes are TRBV6-5 and TRBJ1-1; the D gene is possibly TRBD1 (5 bases). The sequencing sample was made of tumor-infiltrating Tregs sorted from the breast tumor. This chain's CDR3 is CASSYRAGGTEAFF. In DNA, the CDR3 is TGTGCCAGCAGTTACCGGGCCGGGGGGACTGAAGCTTTCTTT.